Listed here is a single T cell receptor (beta chain). What it binds is not known. Amplification used 60 Vbeta primers and 13 Jbeta primers. Assay used: immunoSEQ multiplex PCR; TCRdb lists only in-frame clones, some missing. There are about 90,000 clones in the sample; approximately 90% occur only once, and 2.3% lies in the top ten. This entry belongs to a study of cytomegalovirus exposure and HLA in healthy donors. Study-wide background: Early released data comprised around 80 million unique TCRs from HLA-typed donors. Broader study findings: TCR beta chain V- and J-gene trimming was linked, in a later analysis, to a missense variant in DCLRE1C. A later analysis, which compared TCR beta chains of equal frequency, found the HLA-associated ones more clonally expanded.

The sample comprised PBMCs. This clonotype was obtained from a young man in good health and CMV-seronegative.

The CDR3 region is CASSMAGVNTEAFF. In DNA form, the CDR3 reads TGTGCCAGCTCAATGGCAGGGGTGAACACTGAAGCTTTCTTT. This chain connects TRBV18 to TRBJ1-1; the D gene is possibly TRBD1 (6 bases). CDR3 length equals 14 residues. Trimming took off 5 bases at V and 0 bases at J, with 10 bases between the two ends. Germline V lookup: CDR1 KGHSH, CDR2 LQKENI.